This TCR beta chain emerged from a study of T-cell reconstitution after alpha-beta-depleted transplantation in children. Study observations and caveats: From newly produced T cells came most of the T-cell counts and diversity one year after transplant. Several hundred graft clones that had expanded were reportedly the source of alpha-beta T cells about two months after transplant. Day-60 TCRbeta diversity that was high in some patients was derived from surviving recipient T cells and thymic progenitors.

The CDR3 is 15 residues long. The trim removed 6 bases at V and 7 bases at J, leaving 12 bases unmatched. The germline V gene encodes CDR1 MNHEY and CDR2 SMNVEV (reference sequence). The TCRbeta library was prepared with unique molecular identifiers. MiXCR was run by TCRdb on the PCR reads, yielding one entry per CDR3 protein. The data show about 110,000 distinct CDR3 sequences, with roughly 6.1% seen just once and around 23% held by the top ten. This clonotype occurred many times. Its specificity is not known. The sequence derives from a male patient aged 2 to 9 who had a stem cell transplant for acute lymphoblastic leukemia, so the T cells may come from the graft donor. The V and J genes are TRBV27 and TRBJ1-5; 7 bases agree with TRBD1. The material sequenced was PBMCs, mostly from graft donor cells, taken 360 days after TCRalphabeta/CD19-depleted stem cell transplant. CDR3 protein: CASRIRQGLGQPQHF. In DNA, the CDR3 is TGTGCCAGCAGGATTCGACAGGGCCTGGGGCAGCCCCAGCATTTT.